What follows describes a single TCR beta chain. Its antigen is unknown. Per-base qualities were not stored, and no clone one base away is much larger. Based on the germline V gene, the CDR1 and CDR2 sequences are MNHEY and SVGAGI. The CDR3 holds 15 amino acids from the cysteine to the phenylalanine. The read is trimmed to its CDR3 DNA, 45 bases read in frame from base 1. V loses 10 bases, J loses 1 base, and the germline ends lie 19 bases apart. This record belongs to a study of blood T cell repertoires in COVID-19 (dated by TCRdb to 2020 to 2021). For the study in its entirety: Collaborator samples came from the United States, Italy and Spain and covered acute and convalescent phases of COVID-19. Samples were obtained from the ongoing ImmuneRACE study (first 160 participants) and from over 1,000 subjects provided by 6 global collaborators. HLA class I and class II types, where available, came from metadata supplied by the sample provider rather than from assay-based typing. Sample metadata almost always included a de-identified subject ID, COVID-19 status, age in years and sex. The material from the prospective study consisted of cDNA or gDNA derived from T cells, B-cell-depleted T cells, or PBMCs. Subjects who had been exposed to COVID-19, were actively infected with it, or had recovered from it provided the deeply sampled blood TCRbeta repertoires that made up the dataset. The repertoires were released in a freely available public database meant as a resource for research on the immune response to SARS-CoV-2. Points the paper makes about the study in general: The amount of clinical and demographic metadata varied by source and participant and was provided uncurated.

Collaborating institutions collected whole blood in K2EDTA tubes following their own protocols. Collaborator samples were shipped for TCRbeta analysis as frozen whole blood, isolated PBMCs, or DNA extracted from either sample type. The immunoSEQ Assay, a bias-controlled multiplex PCR, was used to amplify TCRbeta CDR3 regions from genomic DNA. The authors processed their data as follows. The number of nucleated cells in each sample was estimated from the amplification of reference gene primers within the assay. To quantify the absolute abundance of each unique TCRbeta CDR3 rearrangement, sequence reads were collapsed and filtered. For each sample, productive Simpson clonality was calculated as the square root of Simpson's diversity index across productive rearrangements. TCRdb's version of the immuneACCESS table is confined to in-frame rearrangements and falls short of the full clone set. An unresolved V gene accounts for under half of the shortfall where checked; the remainder is of unknown origin. D and trimming were read from the DNA, whereas the V and J calls and clone size are those reported in that table. The sample table contains roughly 150,000 clones; only one count was recorded for roughly 90% of them. Of the sample, roughly a sixth is held by the ten largest clones.

The sequence joins TRBV6-5 to TRBJ1-1, with the identity of the D gene unclear. The sample taken for sequencing was peripheral blood. This receptor was identified in a man in his fifties or sixties with active or convalescent COVID-19. The bases are TGTGCCACTTCCGTGTCGGGGTCCGGGAACACTGAAGCTTTCTTT. This encodes CATSVSGSGNTEAFF.